The source of this T cell receptor (beta chain) is a study of shared clonotypes between healthy human individuals. Looking at the study overall: Participating donors consisted of a couple of women and a few men aged 18 to 49.

Assay execution proceeded at the deep level. As handled by the study authors: Filtering was not the same, since immunoSEQ gave junction-only sequences without quality scores. Method: immunoSEQ multiplex PCR; TCRdb's copy keeps in-frame clones and lacks some. V, J and clone size reflect that table, while D and trimming were determined from the DNA. The profile shows approximately 980,000 clones, less than 85% of them singletons. In the case of this clone: Its cognate antigen is unknown.

Study observations and caveats: How much donors shared clonotypes was expected to be affected by sequencing depth.

The CDR3 is 13 amino acids. Per germline, CDR1 MNHEY and CDR2 SMNVEV (reference sequence). The V gene end was trimmed by 8 bases and the J gene end by 7 bases; junction bases not matched to a gene: 10. Sequenced material: memory CD4+ T cells sorted from blood. Stated subset: CD45RA-negative fraction. The TCR sequence derives from a man aged 18 to 29 in good health. V gene TRBV27 combines with J gene TRBJ1-2; 7 nucleotides agree with TRBD1. CDR3 protein: CASRLGGRGGYTF. The CDR3 bases are TGTGCCAGCCGGTTAGGGGGCAGGGGTGGCTACACCTTC.